A selection of T cell receptor beta chains follows, all from one sample in a study of neurological immune-mediated disorders. TCRdb called the 5' RACE reads again in MiXCR, with one record for every CDR3 protein. The data hold about 60,000 distinct CDR3 sequences, with roughly 9.7% observed a single time. The material sequenced was PBMCs. The source is a man aged 30-40 years in good health. Both conserved end residues are part of each CDR3. D genes are given only for firm matches. The size field is filled for only some rows; it gives once, few, many or a size class.

cdr3_aa,cdr3_nt,v_call,j_call,d_call,clone_size
CAISEAETGLSGANVLTF,TGTGCCATCAGTGAGGCTGAGACAGGTCTCTCTGGGGCCAACGTCCTGACTTTC,TRBV10-3,TRBJ2-6,-,many
CSATRQTSDTQYF,TGCAGTGCTACCCGACAGACAAGTGATACGCAGTATTTT,TRBV20-1,TRBJ2-3,-,-
CAISGTSGRGTGELFF,TGTGCCATCAGCGGGACTAGCGGGAGGGGCACCGGGGAGCTGTTTTTT,TRBV10-3,TRBJ2-2,TRBD2,many
CASSLEPAYEQYF,TGTGCCAGCAGCTTGGAGCCCGCCTACGAGCAGTACTTC,TRBV5-5,TRBJ2-7,-,many
CASSKVSYNEQFF,TGTGCCAGCAGCAAGGTCTCCTACAATGAGCAGTTCTTC,TRBV11-3,TRBJ2-1,-,many
CASSVRGELTGELFF,TGTGCCAGCAGTGTGAGGGGGGAATTGACCGGGGAGCTGTTTTTT,TRBV6-1,TRBJ2-2,-,-
CASKRTGADEFF,TGTGCCAGCAAACGGACAGGGGCCGACGAGTTCTTC,TRBV6-1,TRBJ2-1,TRBD1,many
CASSLGDPSTDTQYF,TGTGCCAGCAGCTTAGGGGACCCTAGCACAGATACGCAGTATTTT,TRBV7-8,TRBJ2-3,-,many
CSVGQGSYEQYF,TGCAGCGTTGGTCAGGGCTCCTACGAGCAGTACTTC,TRBV29-1,TRBJ2-7,-,many
CASSPPGYEQYF,TGCGCCAGCAGCCCTCCGGGCTACGAGCAGTACTTC,TRBV5-1,TRBJ2-7,-,many
CASVGAGLNTEAFF,TGTGCCAGCGTGGGGGCGGGACTGAACACTGAAGCTTTCTTT,TRBV6-5,TRBJ1-1,-,many
CSAPLNSGANVLTF,TGCAGTGCTCCCCTTAACTCTGGGGCCAACGTCCTGACTTTC,TRBV20-1,TRBJ2-6,-,many
CASSSKGYQSTNEKLFF,TGTGCCAGCAGTTCCAAAGGATACCAATCAACTAATGAAAAACTGTTTTTT,TRBV6-5,TRBJ1-4,-,many
CSASSVDINQPQHF,TGCAGTGCTAGTTCCGTGGACATCAATCAGCCCCAGCATTTT,TRBV20-1,TRBJ1-5,-,many
CASSVQITRETQYF,TGCGCCAGCAGCGTACAAATAACCCGGGAGACCCAGTACTTC,TRBV5-1,TRBJ2-5,-,many
CAISLAGERDEQYF,TGTGCCATCAGTCTAGCGGGAGAGAGGGACGAGCAGTACTTC,TRBV10-3,TRBJ2-7,TRBD2,many
CASSDLTGVGTGELFF,TGTGCCAGCAGCGACCTCACAGGGGTCGGCACCGGGGAGCTGTTTTTT,TRBV2,TRBJ2-2,TRBD1,many
CASRTSGRILGANVLTF,TGCGCCAGCAGAACTAGCGGGAGGATTTTAGGGGCCAACGTCCTGACTTTC,TRBV10-2,TRBJ2-6,TRBD2,many
CASSIYTGTGIPYEQYF,TGTGCCAGCTCAATATATACCGGGACAGGGATCCCCTACGAGCAGTACTTC,TRBV16,TRBJ2-7,TRBD1,-
CASTISGRFTPSEQYF,TGTGCCAGCACCATTAGCGGGAGGTTTACCCCCTCCGAGCAGTACTTC,TRBV27,TRBJ2-7,TRBD2,few
CASSLVVGGNTEAFF,TGCGCCAGCAGCTTGGTTGTAGGGGGGAACACTGAAGCTTTCTTT,TRBV5-1,TRBJ1-1,-,many
CASSQLPKGRDTEAFF,TGTGCCAGCAGCCAACTCCCAAAGGGACGGGACACTGAAGCTTTCTTT,TRBV4-2,TRBJ1-1,-,many
CASSLVGSYEQYF,TGCGCCAGCAGCTTGGTGGGCAGCTACGAGCAGTACTTC,TRBV5-1,TRBJ2-7,-,many
CAISESGQGIYNEQFF,TGTGCCATCAGTGAGTCGGGACAGGGAATATACAATGAGCAGTTCTTC,TRBV10-3,TRBJ2-1,TRBD1,many
CAWSVIAGGINTGELFF,TGTGCCTGGAGTGTAATAGCGGGGGGAATCAACACCGGGGAGCTGTTTTTT,TRBV30,TRBJ2-2,TRBD2,many
CASSTSTGANTQYF,TGCGCCAGCAGCACAAGTACAGGGGCGAATACGCAGTATTTT,TRBV5-1,TRBJ2-3,TRBD1,many
CASSQELRLAGSEQYF,TGTGCCAGCAGCCAAGAACTTCGGCTAGCGGGATCCGAGCAGTACTTC,TRBV3-1,TRBJ2-7,TRBD2,many
CASVYTGTGLEKLFF,TGTGCCAGCGTCTATACAGGGACAGGCCTTGAAAAACTGTTTTTT,TRBV7-9,TRBJ1-4,TRBD1,many
CASTRTGVNYGYTF,TGTGCCAGCACCCGGACAGGGGTTAACTATGGCTACACCTTC,TRBV28,TRBJ1-2,TRBD1,few
CASSQESSGINTGELFF,TGTGCCAGCAGCCAAGAATCCAGCGGGATAAACACCGGGGAGCTGTTTTTT,TRBV14,TRBJ2-2,TRBD2,many